A single sample gave rise to the 18 T cell receptor beta chains below, sequenced in a study of T cell repertoires in ileal Crohn's disease. The method was immunoSEQ multiplex PCR; TCRdb's version includes in-frame clones alone and lacks a portion of them. The sample has tens of thousands of clones; about 81% are singletons. The sequenced sample was ileal tissue. The source of these receptors is an adult with Crohn's disease.

This chain joins TRBV25-1 and TRBJ1-2; 8 positions match TRBD1. From germline, CDR1 is MGHDK and CDR2 SYGVNS. Losses at the gene ends were 4 bases for V and 7 bases for J; bases not matched to a gene: 8. This CDR3 is 14 amino acids long. The CDR3 reads CASSAKQGVGGYTF. CDR3 DNA: TGTGCCAGCAGTGCTAAACAGGGGGTAGGTGGCTACACCTTC.

The genes are TRBV11-3 and TRBJ2-7, with TRBD2 as a possible D gene (6 bases). CDR1 SGHNT and CDR2 YENEEA come from the germline V gene. CDR3 length: 14 residues. V was shortened by 5 bases and J by 2 bases, with 13 bases between the two germline ends. The CDR3 bases are TGTGCCAGCAGCCCCGGGACTTCCGCCTACGAGCAGTACTTC. Its translation: CASSPGTSAYEQYF.

This rearrangement joins TRBV29-1 to TRBJ2-3; 13 bases are a match to TRBD2. Germline V CDR1 and CDR2: SQVTM, ANQGSEA. CDR3 length equals 17 residues. V lost 6 bases and J lost 2; bases outside the gene matches: 11. The CDR3 nucleotides read TGCAGCGTACTACCATGGACTAGCGGGGGATTCACAGATACGCAGTATTTT. Its protein product is CSVLPWTSGGFTDTQYF.

The rearrangement joins TRBV10-3 to TRBJ2-2, with 10 positions matching TRBD1. The germline V gene has CDR1 ENHRY and CDR2 SYGVKD. The J segment lost 3 bases and the V segment lost 5 bases, leaving 3 bases of the junction unmatched. This CDR3 is built from 15 residues. CDR3 coding DNA: TGTGCCATCAGTCTTGGGACAGGGGACACCGGGGAGCTGTTTTTT. Protein product: CAISLGTGDTGELFF.

The rearrangement joins TRBV15 to TRBJ2-2; 9 bases fit TRBD1. This CDR3 contains 15 residues. Trimming took 2 bases from V and 6 from J; bases not matched to a gene: 4. In germline, CDR1 is LNHNV, CDR2 YYDKDF (reference sequence). The CDR3 DNA reads TGTGCCACCAGCAGACGGACAGGGGCGGCCGGGGAGCTGTTTTTT. Translation gives CATSRRTGAAGELFF.

This clone has a single count. The rearrangement joins TRBV4-2 to TRBJ1-2; 10 positions agree with TRBD1. Germline CDR1 is LGHNA and CDR2 is YNFKEQ. The CDR3 spans 16 residues. The J segment lost 4 bases and the V segment lost 0 bases, leaving 5 bases of the junction unmatched. DNA of the CDR3: TGTGCCAGCAGCCAAGAGGGACAGGGGTTTGGCTATGGCTACACCTTC. It specifies CASSQEGQGFGYGYTF.

This clone turned up a few times. This sequence joins TRBV7-3 and TRBJ2-5; the D gene is possibly TRBD2 (6 bases). Between the trimmed V and J ends, which lost 2 bases and 5 bases, there was a span of 9 bases. The CDR3 sequence is 13 residues long. Germline V gene lookup returns CDR1 SGHTA and CDR2 FQGTGA. CDR3 in amino acids: CASSLAGSETQYF. The CDR3 DNA reads TGTGCCAGCAGCTTAGCGGGGTCGGAGACCCAGTACTTC.

This clone has just a few counts. V gene TRBV25-1 combines with J gene TRBJ2-2; 9 bases match TRBD2. This CDR3 comprises 15 residues. V lost 3 bases and J lost 6; bases outside the gene matches: 5. Germline CDR1 and CDR2: MGHDK and SYGVNS. The CDR3 nucleotides read TGTGCCAGCAGTGAGCTTGGACTAGCGCCCGGGGAGCTGTTTTTT. As protein: CASSELGLAPGELFF.

The V call is TRBV6-5, the J call TRBJ2-3, with TRBD1 identical over 8 bases. Trimming removed 6 bases from V and 2 bases from J; junction bases left unmatched: 7. Germline CDR1 MNHEY, CDR2 SVGAGI. CDR3 size: 15 residues. The CDR3 sequence: CASSRQGSHTDTQYF. In DNA form, the CDR3 reads TGTGCCAGCAGCCGACAGGGGTCCCACACAGATACGCAGTATTTT.

The chain links TRBV2 to TRBJ1-1; D may be TRBD1 (5 bases). CDR1 SNHLY and CDR2 FYNNEI come from the germline V gene. Trimming pared 6 bases from V and 1 base from J, leaving 9 bases between. The CDR3 consists of 13 residues. The CDR3 region is CASSFQGNTEAFF. In DNA, the CDR3 is TGTGCCAGCAGCTTCCAGGGGAACACTGAAGCTTTCTTT.

The J gene is TRBJ1-1, the V gene TRBV4-3, with D maybe TRBD1 (6 bases). Trimming pared 4 bases from V and 5 bases from J, leaving 14 bases between. CDR3 length: 14 amino acids. Germline CDR1 and CDR2: LGHNA and YSLEER. CDR3 in amino acids: CASSREGGHTEAFF. CDR3 DNA: TGCGCCAGCAGCCGAGAGGGGGGGCATACTGAAGCTTTCTTT.

In DNA form, the CDR3 reads TGTGCCAGCAGCCTTTCCGCACAGAACACTGAAGCTTTCTTT. It codes for CASSLSAQNTEAFF. The V gene is TRBV4-2, the J gene TRBJ1-1, with D unresolved. This CDR3 is 14 amino acids long. Germline V lookup: CDR1 LGHNA, CDR2 YNFKEQ. The V and J ends lost 4 bases and 1 base respectively, with 10 bases between them.

In its sample, this clone was seen a few times. V usage is TRBV6-5 and J usage is TRBJ2-7, with 7 positions matching TRBD2. Germline V CDR1 and CDR2: MNHEY, SVGAGI. CDR3 length: 15 amino acids. The junction had 13 bases not matched to a gene; V was cut back by 5 bases and J by 6 bases. The CDR3 protein is CASSVEGTGRSEQYF. The CDR3 nucleotides are TGTGCCAGCAGTGTTGAGGGGACCGGGAGGTCCGAGCAGTACTTC.

The chain recombines TRBV5-1 with TRBJ2-1, with no clear D. Germline lookup yields CDR1 SGHRS and CDR2 YFSETQ. V was pared by 2 bases and J by 8 bases, with 14 bases between. The CDR3 is 14 amino acids. The CDR3 bases are TGCGCCAGCAGCTTTGGTTCAGCGTCGGATGAGCAGTTCTTC. It translates to CASSFGSASDEQFF.

This chain connects TRBV6-5 to TRBJ1-2; the D gene is possibly TRBD1 (6 bases). Germline-derived CDR1 and CDR2 are MNHEY and SVGAGI. V was trimmed by 0 bases and J by 5 bases, leaving 10 bases between them. CDR3 length: 14 residues. In DNA form, the CDR3 reads TGTGCCAGCAGTTACTCGACACAGGGTTATGGCTACACCTTC. Its translation: CASSYSTQGYGYTF.

V usage is TRBV4-2 and J usage is TRBJ2-2, with 8 bases aligning to TRBD2. Trimming removed 3 bases from V and 7 bases from J; junction bases left unmatched: 4. The CDR3 has 14 residues. From germline, CDR1 is LGHNA and CDR2 YNFKEQ. The CDR3 nucleotides read TGTGCCAGCAGCCACGGGGGGGAGAACGGGGAGCTGTTTTTT. Amino acid sequence: CASSHGGENGELFF.

The chain has TRBV29-1 and TRBJ1-2, with 9 bases aligning to TRBD1. Looked up from germline, CDR1 is SQVTM and CDR2 is ANQGSEA. V trimming: 4 bases; J trimming: 4 bases; junction bases outside the gene matches: 4. The CDR3 contains 13 residues. The CDR3 DNA sequence: TGCAGCGTTGGGGACAGGGTTAGCTATGGCTACACCTTC. Amino acid sequence: CSVGDRVSYGYTF.

This sequence joins TRBV10-3 and TRBJ1-5; D is ambiguous. Germline CDR1 and CDR2: ENHRY and SYGVKD. Trimming pared 4 bases from V and 4 bases from J, leaving 14 bases between. The CDR3 extends over 15 amino acids. Here the CDR3 DNA reads TGTGCCATCAGTGGAGGGAGTAGGGAAAATCAGCCCCAGCATTTT. It specifies CAISGGSRENQPQHF.